Listed below are T cell receptor beta chains from one sample, sequenced in a study of T cells in Graves' hyperthyroidism and ophthalmopathy. One entry per CDR3 protein results from TCRdb running MiXCR on the multiplex PCR reads. Found here are roughly 500,000 distinct CDR3 sequences, roughly 16% of them singletons; the top ten hold 25% to 30%. The specimen was blood. These receptors were obtained from a woman in her 30s with Graves' ophthalmopathy. Each CDR3 is given with its conserved first and last residue. Each record gives: CDR3 DNA, CDR3 protein, J gene, D gene, V gene, clone size. A D gene is named only where the DNA matches it firmly. Clone size is shown for a subset of rows, as once, few, many or a class of expanded clone.

TGTGCCAGCTCACCACCGACAGGAGTGACTGAAGCTTTCTTT | CASSPPTGVTEAFF | TRBJ1-1 | . | TRBV18 | many
TGTGCCAGCAGCTTGCGACTAGCCCTCAATGAGCAGTTCTTC | CASSLRLALNEQFF | TRBJ2-1 | TRBD2 | TRBV7-8 | .
TGTGCCAGCAGCCCACAGGTTTTGAACACTGAAGCTTTCTTT | CASSPQVLNTEAFF | TRBJ1-1 | . | TRBV7-9 | .
TGTGCCAGCAGCCAAGTCGGTTCAGATACGCAGTATTTT | CASSQVGSDTQYF | TRBJ2-3 | . | TRBV3-1 | many
TGTGCCAGCAGCTCAGGGGCGGGAGAGTCCTACGAGCAGTACTTC | CASSSGAGESYEQYF | TRBJ2-7 | . | TRBV7-3 | many
TGTGCCAGCAGTTACGGCCAGGGATACTACGAGCAGTACTTC | CASSYGQGYYEQYF | TRBJ2-7 | . | TRBV6-2/TRBV6-3 | many
TGTGCCAGCAGGCATCCGGGACAGTCGTACGAAAAACTGTTTTTT | CASRHPGQSYEKLFF | TRBJ1-4 | TRBD1 | TRBV12-3/TRBV12-4 | .
TGTGCCAGCAGCCAGACTAGCGGGATTCGCACCGGGGAGCTGTTTTTT | CASSQTSGIRTGELFF | TRBJ2-2 | TRBD2 | TRBV3-1 | many
TGTGCCAGCAGCTTAGTGGTGGGGGGTAGTTACGAGCAGTACTTC | CASSLVVGGSYEQYF | TRBJ2-7 | . | TRBV7-9 | .
TGTGCCACCAGCAGAGATCCAACGAGGGAGCCCCAGCATTTT | CATSRDPTREPQHF | TRBJ1-5 | . | TRBV15 | few
TGTGCCAGCAGTTTATACGAGGGTCCTGAAGCTTTCTTT | CASSLYEGPEAFF | TRBJ1-1 | . | TRBV28 | many
TGTGCCAGCAGTTTCGGCCGACCTCTCACCGGGGAGCTGTTTTTT | CASSFGRPLTGELFF | TRBJ2-2 | . | TRBV28 | many
TGTGCCTGCACCCCACGGAAGAAGTCTGGCGAGCAGTACTTC | CACTPRKKSGEQYF | TRBJ2-7 | . | TRBV30 | few
TGTGCCAGCAGCGTAGGGACTAGCGGTGACTGGAGCATTCAGTACTTC | CASSVGTSGDWSIQYF | TRBJ2-4 | TRBD2 | TRBV9 | .
TGTGCCAGCAGCTCCGAATCTGAAGCTTTCTTT | CASSSESEAFF | TRBJ1-1 | . | TRBV7-9 | .
TGCGCCAGCAGCCCCGGGACACCTCGGGAGCAGTACTTC | CASSPGTPREQYF | TRBJ2-7 | . | TRBV5-1 | many
TGCAGCTACCTGGGATTACTCCCCCAAGAGACCCAGTACTTC | CSYLGLLPQETQYF | TRBJ2-5 | . | TRBV20-1 | .
TGCGCCAGCAGCCAAGACGGGACAGGGGTCTACAATGAGCAGTTCTTC | CASSQDGTGVYNEQFF | TRBJ2-1 | TRBD1 | TRBV4-3 | .
TGTGCCAGCAGTTTATTAGGAAATACCTACGAGCAGTACTTC | CASSLLGNTYEQYF | TRBJ2-7 | . | TRBV28 | many
TGTGCCAGCAGTTTATCCCGAGGACACCCCTACGAGCAGTACTTC | CASSLSRGHPYEQYF | TRBJ2-7 | . | TRBV28 | many
TGCAGTGCTAAGAGCCCGGCTAGCGGCTACGAGCAGTACTTC | CSAKSPASGYEQYF | TRBJ2-7 | TRBD2 | TRBV20-1 | many
TGTGCCAGCAGCTTCAGGGAAGCGTACTACGAGCAGTACTTC | CASSFREAYYEQYF | TRBJ2-7 | . | TRBV7-8 | many